This T cell receptor beta chain was identified during a study of tumour-infiltrating T cells in Burkitt lymphoma. As for the study in general: Productive clonality predicted overall and progression-free survival.

The table came from immunoSEQ multiplex PCR; TCRdb's copy has only in-frame clones and leaves some out. The sample has 1,400 or so clones; 93% are singletons. Trimming cost V 5 bases and J 7 bases; bases outside gene matches: 6. This CDR3 comprises 14 residues. CDR1 is LNHDA and CDR2 is SQIVND in the germline V gene (reference sequence). The sequence came from a human donor with diffuse large B-cell lymphoma. The V and J genes are TRBV19 and TRBJ2-2; 8 bases line up with TRBD2. Sequenced input: tumor tissue. The CDR3 sequence is CASSLSTSGGELFF. In DNA, the CDR3 is TGTGCCAGTAGTCTTAGTACTAGCGGCGGGGAGCTGTTTTTT.